Listed here are 9 T cell receptor beta chains from one sample, sequenced in a study of monozygotic twins with inflammatory bowel disease. Using the 5' RACE reads, TCRdb records one entry per CDR3 protein without DNA. This repertoire includes some 450,000 distinct CDR3 sequences. Sequenced input: blood. Receptor source: a human donor with ulcerative colitis or Crohn's disease, or a healthy co-twin of an affected twin (not recorded which).

The chain employs TRBV7-2 and TRBJ2-3. The CDR3 has 15 amino acids. Germline lookup yields CDR1 SGHTA and CDR2 FQGNSA. CDR3 sequence: CASSLDRTRTDTQYF.

J is TRBJ1-5 and V is TRBV4-2. Germline V gene lookup returns CDR1 LGHNA and CDR2 YNFKEQ. The CDR3 totals 15 residues. CDR3 region: CASNPWVDSNQPQHF.

J is TRBJ2-2 and V is TRBV9; the TCRdb D gene call, TRBD1, has no DNA to confirm it. This CDR3 region has 16 residues. Germline loops: CDR1 SGDLS, CDR2 YYNGEE. CDR3 sequence reads: CASSVERGANTGELFF.

The rearrangement joins TRBV2 to TRBJ2-2; TCRdb's D call, TRBD2, is unchecked because there is no DNA. Germline lookup yields CDR1 SNHLY and CDR2 FYNNEI. The CDR3 has 17 residues. This CDR3 reads CASSFGGGRVGTGELFF.

The chain combines TRBV7-2 with TRBJ2-3; TCRdb reports TRBD2, a call that lacks DNA to check it against. This CDR3 has 16 amino acids. Germline V gene lookup returns CDR1 SGHTA and CDR2 FQGNSA. This chain's CDR3 is CASSLATAGGGDTQYF.

The chain has TRBV29-1 and TRBJ1-1; as DNA is missing, the TRBD1 call by TCRdb cannot be tested. CDR1 is SQVTM, CDR2 ANQGSEA, per germline. There are 14 residues in the CDR3. The CDR3 sequence: CSVTQGRWSTEAFF.

The rearrangement links TRBV11-3 to TRBJ2-1. CDR1 and CDR2 (germline): SGHNT, YENEEA. There are 13 residues in the CDR3. The CDR3 protein is CASSLSSNNEQFF.

The CDR3 region is CASSERTGGFYEQYF. The genes are TRBV5-1 and TRBJ2-7; no DNA is available, so the TRBD1 call from TCRdb remains unchecked. The CDR3 is 15 amino acids. In germline, CDR1 is SGHRS, CDR2 YFSETQ.

J is TRBJ2-3 and V is TRBV30; TCRdb selects TRBD1, and the lack of DNA leaves this call unchecked. This CDR3 spans 15 amino acids. Germline V gives CDR1 GTSNPN, CDR2 SVGIG (reference sequence). CDR3 amino acids: CAWSVGGTRTDTQYF.